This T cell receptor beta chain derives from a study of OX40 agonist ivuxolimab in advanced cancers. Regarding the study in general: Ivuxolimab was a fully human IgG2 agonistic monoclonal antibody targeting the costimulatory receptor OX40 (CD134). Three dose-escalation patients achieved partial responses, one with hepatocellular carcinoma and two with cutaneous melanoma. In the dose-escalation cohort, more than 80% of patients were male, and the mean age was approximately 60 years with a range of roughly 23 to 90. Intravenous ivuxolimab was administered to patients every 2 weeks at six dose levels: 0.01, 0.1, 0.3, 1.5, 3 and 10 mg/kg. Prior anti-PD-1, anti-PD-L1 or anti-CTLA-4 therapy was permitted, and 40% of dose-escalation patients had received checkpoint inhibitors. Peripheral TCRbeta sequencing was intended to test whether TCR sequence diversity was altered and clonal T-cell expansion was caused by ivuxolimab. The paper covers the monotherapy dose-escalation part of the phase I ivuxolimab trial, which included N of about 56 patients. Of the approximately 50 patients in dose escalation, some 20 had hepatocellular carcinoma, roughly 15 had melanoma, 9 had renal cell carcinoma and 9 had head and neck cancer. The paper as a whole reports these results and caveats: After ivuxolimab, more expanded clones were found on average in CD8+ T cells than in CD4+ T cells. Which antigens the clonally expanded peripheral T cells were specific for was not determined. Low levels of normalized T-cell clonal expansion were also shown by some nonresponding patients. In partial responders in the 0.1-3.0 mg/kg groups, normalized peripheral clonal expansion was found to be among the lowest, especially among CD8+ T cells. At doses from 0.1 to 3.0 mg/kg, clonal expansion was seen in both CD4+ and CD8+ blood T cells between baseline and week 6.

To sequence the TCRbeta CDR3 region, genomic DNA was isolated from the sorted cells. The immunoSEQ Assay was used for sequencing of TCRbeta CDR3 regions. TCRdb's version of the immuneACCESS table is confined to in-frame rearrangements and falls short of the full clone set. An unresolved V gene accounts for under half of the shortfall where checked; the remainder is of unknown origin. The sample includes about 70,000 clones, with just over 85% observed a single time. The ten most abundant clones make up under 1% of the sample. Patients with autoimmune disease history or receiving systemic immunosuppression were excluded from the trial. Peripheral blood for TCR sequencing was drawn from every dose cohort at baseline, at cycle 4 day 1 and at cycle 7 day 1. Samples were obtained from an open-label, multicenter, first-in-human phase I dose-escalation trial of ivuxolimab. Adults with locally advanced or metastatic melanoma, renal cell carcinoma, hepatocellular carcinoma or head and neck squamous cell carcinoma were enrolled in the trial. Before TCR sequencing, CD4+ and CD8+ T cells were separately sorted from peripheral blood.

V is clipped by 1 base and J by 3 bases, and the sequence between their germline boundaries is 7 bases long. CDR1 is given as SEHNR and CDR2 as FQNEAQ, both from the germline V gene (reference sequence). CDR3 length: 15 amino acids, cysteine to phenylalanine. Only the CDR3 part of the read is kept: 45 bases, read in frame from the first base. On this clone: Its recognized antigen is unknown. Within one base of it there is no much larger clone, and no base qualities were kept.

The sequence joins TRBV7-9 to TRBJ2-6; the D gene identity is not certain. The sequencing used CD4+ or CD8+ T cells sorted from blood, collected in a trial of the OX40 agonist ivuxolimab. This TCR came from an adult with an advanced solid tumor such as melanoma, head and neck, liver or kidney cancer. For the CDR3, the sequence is CASSLERVGANVLTF. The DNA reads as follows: TGTGCCAGCAGCTTAGAACGGGTTGGGGCCAACGTCCTGACTTTC.